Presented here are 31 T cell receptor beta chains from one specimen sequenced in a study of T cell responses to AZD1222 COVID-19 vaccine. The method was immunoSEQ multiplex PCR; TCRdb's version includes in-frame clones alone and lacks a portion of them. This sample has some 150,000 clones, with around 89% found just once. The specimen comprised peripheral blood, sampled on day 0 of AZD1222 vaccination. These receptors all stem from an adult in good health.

This CDR3 reads CASSPQGQGVSGNTIYF. As DNA, the CDR3 is TGCGCCAGCAGCCCGCAGGGACAGGGGGTCTCCGGAAACACCATATATTTT. The chain carries TRBV5-1 and TRBJ1-3; the match to TRBD1 covers 11 bases. This CDR3 has 17 residues. Trimming removed 4 bases from V and 4 bases from J; junction bases left unmatched: 10. Germline values: CDR1 SGHRS, CDR2 YFSETQ.

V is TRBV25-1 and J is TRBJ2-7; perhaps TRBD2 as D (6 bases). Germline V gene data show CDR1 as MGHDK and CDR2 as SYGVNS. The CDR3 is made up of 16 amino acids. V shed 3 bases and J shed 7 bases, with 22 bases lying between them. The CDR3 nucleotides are TGTGCCAGCAGTGATCGGGGCGGGATCTTAGTTCGTGAGCAGTACTTC. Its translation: CASSDRGGILVREQYF.

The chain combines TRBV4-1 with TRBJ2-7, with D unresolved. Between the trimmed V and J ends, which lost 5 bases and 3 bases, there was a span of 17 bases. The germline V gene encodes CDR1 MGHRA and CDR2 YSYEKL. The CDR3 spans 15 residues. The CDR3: CASSSRRPPCYEQYF. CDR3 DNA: TGCGCCAGCAGCTCAAGAAGACCCCCTTGCTACGAGCAGTACTTC.

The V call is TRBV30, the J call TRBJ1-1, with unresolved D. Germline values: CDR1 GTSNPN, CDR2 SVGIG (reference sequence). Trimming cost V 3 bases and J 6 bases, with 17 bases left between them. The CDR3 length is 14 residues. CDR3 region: CAWSDGGSWSEAFF. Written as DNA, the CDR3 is TGTGCCTGGAGCGATGGTGGCAGCTGGTCTGAAGCTTTCTTT. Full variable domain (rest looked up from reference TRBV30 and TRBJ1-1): SQTIHQWPATLVQPVGSPLSLECTVEGTSNPNLYWYRQAAGRGLQLLFYSVGIGQISSEVPQNLSASRPQDRQFILSSKKLLLSDSGFYLCAWSDGGSWSEAFFGQGTRLTVV.

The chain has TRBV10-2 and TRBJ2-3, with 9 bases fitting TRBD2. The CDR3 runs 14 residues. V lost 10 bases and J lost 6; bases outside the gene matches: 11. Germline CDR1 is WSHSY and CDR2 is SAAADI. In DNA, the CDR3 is TGCGCCATCCGGACTAGCGCCTATGGGGATACGCAGTATTTT. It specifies CAIRTSAYGDTQYF.

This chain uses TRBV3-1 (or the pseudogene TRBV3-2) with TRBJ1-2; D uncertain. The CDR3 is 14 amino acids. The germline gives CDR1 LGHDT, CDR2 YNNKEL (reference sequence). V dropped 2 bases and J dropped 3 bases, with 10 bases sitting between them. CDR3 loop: CASSQPGSHYGYTF. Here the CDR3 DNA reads TGTGCCAGCAGCCAACCCGGGAGCCACTATGGCTACACCTTC.

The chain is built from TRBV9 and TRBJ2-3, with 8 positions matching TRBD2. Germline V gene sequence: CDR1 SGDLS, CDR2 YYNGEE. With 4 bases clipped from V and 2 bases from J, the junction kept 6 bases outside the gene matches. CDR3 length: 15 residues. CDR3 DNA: TGTGCCAGCAGCCCGCGGGGGGCGGTCACAGATACGCAGTATTTT. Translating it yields CASSPRGAVTDTQYF.

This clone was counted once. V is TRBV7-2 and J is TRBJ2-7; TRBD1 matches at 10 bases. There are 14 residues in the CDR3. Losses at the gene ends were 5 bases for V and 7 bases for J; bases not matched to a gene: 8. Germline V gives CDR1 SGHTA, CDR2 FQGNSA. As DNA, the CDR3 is TGTGCCAGCAGCCTTCGACAGGGGGCGGATGAGCAGTACTTC. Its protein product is CASSLRQGADEQYF. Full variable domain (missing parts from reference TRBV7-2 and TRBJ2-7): GAGVSQSPSNKVTEKGKDVELRCDPISGHTALYWYRQSLGQGLEFLIYFQGNSAPDKSGLPSDRFSAERTGGSVSTLTIQRTQQEDSAVYLCASSLRQGADEQYFGPGTRLTVT.

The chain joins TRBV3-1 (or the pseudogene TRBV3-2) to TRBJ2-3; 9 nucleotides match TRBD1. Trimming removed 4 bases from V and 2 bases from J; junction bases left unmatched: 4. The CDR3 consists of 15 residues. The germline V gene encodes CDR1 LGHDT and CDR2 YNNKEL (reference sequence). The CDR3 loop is CASSLGDRATDTQYF. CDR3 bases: TGTGCCAGCAGCCTTGGGGACAGGGCCACAGATACGCAGTATTTT.

CDR3 loop: CASSLEGTSGGSDTQYF. DNA for the CDR3: TGTGCCAGCAGCTTAGAGGGGACTAGCGGGGGATCAGATACGCAGTATTTT. The chain combines TRBV11-3 with TRBJ2-3; TRBD2 matches 14 bases. V lost 0 bases to trimming and J lost 4 bases; unmatched junction nucleotides: 3. The CDR3 length is 17 residues. CDR1 SGHNT and CDR2 YENEEA come from the germline V gene. Complete variable domain (other parts from reference TRBV11-3 and TRBJ2-3): EAGVVQSPRYKIIEKKQPVAFWCNPISGHNTLYWYLQNLGQGPELLIRYENEEAVDDSQLPKDRFSAERLKGVDSTLKIQPAELGDSAVYLCASSLEGTSGGSDTQYFGPGTRLTVL.

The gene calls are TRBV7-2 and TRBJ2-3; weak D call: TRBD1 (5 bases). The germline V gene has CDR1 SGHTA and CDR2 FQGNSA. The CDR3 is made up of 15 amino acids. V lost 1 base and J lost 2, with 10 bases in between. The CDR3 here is CASSLGWGDTDTQYF. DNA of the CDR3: TGTGCCAGCAGCTTAGGATGGGGCGACACAGATACGCAGTATTTT.

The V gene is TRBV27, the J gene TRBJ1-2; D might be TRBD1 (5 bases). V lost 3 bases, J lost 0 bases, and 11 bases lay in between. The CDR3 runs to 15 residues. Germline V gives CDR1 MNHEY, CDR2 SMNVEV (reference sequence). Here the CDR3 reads CASSFDRYANYGYTF. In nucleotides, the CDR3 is TGTGCCAGCAGTTTCGACAGATACGCTAACTATGGCTACACCTTC.

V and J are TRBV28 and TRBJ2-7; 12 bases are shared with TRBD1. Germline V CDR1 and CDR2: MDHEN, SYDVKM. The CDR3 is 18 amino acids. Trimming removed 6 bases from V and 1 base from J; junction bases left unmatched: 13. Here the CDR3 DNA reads TGTGCCAGCAGGGGGCCCGGGACAGGGGGCAAGAGGTCCTACGAGCAGTACTTC. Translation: CASRGPGTGGKRSYEQYF.

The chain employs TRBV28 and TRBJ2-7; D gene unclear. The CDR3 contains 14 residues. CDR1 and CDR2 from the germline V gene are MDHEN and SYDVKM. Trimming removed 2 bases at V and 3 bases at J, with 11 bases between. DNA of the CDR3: TGTGCCAGCAGTTTAGTAGGTAGCCTCTACGAGCAGTACTTC. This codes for CASSLVGSLYEQYF.

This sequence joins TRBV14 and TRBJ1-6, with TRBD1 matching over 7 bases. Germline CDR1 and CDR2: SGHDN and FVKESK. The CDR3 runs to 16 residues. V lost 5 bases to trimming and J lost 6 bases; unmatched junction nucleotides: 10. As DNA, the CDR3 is TGTGCCAGCAGCTCTCGACAGGGCCTTATTAATTCACCCCTCCACTTT. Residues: CASSSRQGLINSPLHF. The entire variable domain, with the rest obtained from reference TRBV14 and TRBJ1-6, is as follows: EAGVTQFPSHSVIEKGQTVTLRCDPISGHDNLYWYRRVMGKEIKFLLHFVKESKQDESGMPNNRFLAERTGGTYSTLKVQPAELEDSGVYFCASSSRQGLINSPLHFGNGTRLTVT.

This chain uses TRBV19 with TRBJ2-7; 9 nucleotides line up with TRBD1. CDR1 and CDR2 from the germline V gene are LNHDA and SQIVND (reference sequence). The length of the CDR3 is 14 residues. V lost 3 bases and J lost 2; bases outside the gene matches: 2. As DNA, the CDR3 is TGTGCCAGTAGTATCGGGACAGGGACCTACGAGCAGTACTTC. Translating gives CASSIGTGTYEQYF.

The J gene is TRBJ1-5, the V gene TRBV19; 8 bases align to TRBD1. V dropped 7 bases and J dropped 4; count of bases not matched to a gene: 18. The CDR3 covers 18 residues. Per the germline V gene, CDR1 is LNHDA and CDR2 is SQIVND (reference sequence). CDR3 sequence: CASTVEPYRDRPNQPQHF. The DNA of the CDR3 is TGTGCCAGTACCGTAGAGCCTTACCGGGACAGGCCAAATCAGCCCCAGCATTTT.

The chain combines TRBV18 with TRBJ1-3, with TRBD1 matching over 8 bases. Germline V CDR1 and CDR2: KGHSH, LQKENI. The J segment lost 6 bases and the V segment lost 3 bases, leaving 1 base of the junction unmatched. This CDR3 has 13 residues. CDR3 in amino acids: CASSPTGANTIYF. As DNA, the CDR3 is TGTGCCAGCTCACCGACAGGGGCAAACACCATATATTTT. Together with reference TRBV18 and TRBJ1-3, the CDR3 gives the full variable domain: NAGVMQNPRHLVRRRGQEARLRCSPMKGHSHVYWYRQLPEEGLKFMVYLQKENIIDESGMPKERFSAEFPKEGPSILRIQQVVRGDSAAYFCASSPTGANTIYFGEGSWLTVV.

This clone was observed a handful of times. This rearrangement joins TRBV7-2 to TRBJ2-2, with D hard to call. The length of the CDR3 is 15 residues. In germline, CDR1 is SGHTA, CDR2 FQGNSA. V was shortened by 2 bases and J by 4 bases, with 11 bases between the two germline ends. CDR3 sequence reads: CASSLYGPGTGELFF. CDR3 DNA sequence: TGTGCCAGCAGCTTATACGGGCCAGGCACCGGGGAGCTGTTTTTT.

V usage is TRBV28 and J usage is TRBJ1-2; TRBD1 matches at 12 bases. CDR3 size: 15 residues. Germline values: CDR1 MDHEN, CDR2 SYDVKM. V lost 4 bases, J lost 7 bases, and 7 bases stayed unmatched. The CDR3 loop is CASSYPGQGAGGYTF. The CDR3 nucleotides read TGTGCCAGCAGTTACCCGGGACAGGGGGCCGGTGGCTACACCTTC.

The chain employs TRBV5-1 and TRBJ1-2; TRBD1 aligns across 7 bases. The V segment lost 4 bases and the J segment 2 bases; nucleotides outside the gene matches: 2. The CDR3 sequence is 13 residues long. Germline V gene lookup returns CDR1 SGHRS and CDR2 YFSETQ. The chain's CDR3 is CASSEQGNYGYTF. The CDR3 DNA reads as TGCGCCAGCAGCGAACAGGGGAACTATGGCTACACCTTC.

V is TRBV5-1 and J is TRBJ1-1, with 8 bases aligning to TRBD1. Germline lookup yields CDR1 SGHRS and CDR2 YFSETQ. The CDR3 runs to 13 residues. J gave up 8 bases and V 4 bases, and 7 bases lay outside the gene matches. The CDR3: CASSPQGGSEAFF. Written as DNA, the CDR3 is TGCGCCAGCAGCCCACAGGGGGGGTCGGAAGCTTTCTTT.

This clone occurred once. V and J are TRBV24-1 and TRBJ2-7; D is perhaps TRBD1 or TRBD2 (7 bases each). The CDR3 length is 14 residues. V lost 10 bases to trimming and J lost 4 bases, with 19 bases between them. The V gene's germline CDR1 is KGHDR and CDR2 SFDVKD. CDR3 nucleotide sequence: TGTGCCACACCCGTGCAGGGGGGGGTATACGAGCAGTACTTC. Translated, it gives CATPVQGGVYEQYF.

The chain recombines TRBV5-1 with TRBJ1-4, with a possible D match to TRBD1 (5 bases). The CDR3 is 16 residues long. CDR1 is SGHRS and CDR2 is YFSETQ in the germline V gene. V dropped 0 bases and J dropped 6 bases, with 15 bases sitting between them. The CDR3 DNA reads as TGCGCCAGCAGCTTGGAGGTGACAGCGCCCTATGAAAAACTGTTTTTT. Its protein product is CASSLEVTAPYEKLFF.

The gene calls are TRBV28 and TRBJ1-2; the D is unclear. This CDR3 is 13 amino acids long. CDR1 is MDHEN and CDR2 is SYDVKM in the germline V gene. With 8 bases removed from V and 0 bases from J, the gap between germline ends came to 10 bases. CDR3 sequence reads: CASHPRPNYGYTF. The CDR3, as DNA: TGTGCCAGCCACCCAAGGCCTAACTATGGCTACACCTTC.

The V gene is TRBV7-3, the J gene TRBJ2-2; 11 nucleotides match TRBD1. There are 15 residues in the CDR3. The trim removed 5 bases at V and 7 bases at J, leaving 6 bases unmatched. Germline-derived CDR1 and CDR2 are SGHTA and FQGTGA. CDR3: CASSIGQGAVGELFF. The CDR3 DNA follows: TGTGCCAGCAGCATCGGACAGGGGGCCGTCGGGGAGCTGTTTTTT.

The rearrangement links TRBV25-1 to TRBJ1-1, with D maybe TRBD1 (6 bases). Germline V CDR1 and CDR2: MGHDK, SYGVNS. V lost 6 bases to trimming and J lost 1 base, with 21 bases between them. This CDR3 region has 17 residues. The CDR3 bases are TGTGCCAGCAGCGATGGGGGGCGTTTCACGGCGAACACTGAAGCTTTCTTT. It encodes CASSDGGRFTANTEAFF.

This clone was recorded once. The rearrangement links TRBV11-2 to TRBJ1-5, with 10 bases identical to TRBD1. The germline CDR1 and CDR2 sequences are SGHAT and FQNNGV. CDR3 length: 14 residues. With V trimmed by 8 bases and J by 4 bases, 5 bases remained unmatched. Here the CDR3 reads CASSGTGVNQPQHF. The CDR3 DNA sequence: TGTGCCAGCTCCGGGACAGGGGTAAATCAGCCCCAGCATTTT.

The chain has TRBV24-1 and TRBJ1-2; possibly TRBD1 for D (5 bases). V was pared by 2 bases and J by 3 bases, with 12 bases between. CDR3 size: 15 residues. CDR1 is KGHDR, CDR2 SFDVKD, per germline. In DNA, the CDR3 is TGTGCCACCAGTGATTCGGCTGGGGGGTACTATGGCTACACCTTC. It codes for CATSDSAGGYYGYTF.

The CDR3 DNA reads TGTGCCAGCAGGAGCGGGACAGGGGGTTCTACTGAAGCTTTCTTT. Amino acids: CASRSGTGGSTEAFF. V is TRBV6-5 and J is TRBJ1-1; the match to TRBD1 covers 11 bases. In germline, CDR1 is MNHEY, CDR2 SVGAGI. J gave up 5 bases and V 6 bases, and 8 bases lay outside the gene matches. The CDR3 loop spans 15 amino acids.

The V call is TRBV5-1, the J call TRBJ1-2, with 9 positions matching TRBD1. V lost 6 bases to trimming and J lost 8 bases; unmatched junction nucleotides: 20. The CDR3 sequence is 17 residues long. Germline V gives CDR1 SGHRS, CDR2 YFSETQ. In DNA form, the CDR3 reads TGCGCCAGCACTCTCGCGCCACCGGGACAGGGTGTAGGAGGCTACACCTTC. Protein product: CASTLAPPGQGVGGYTF.